The present T cell receptor (beta chain) was sequenced within a study of blood T cell repertoires in COVID-19. Study background: Some COVID-19 samples were acute and others convalescent; all came from the United States, Italy and Spain. Sample material is recorded as cDNA or gDNA derived from T cells, B-cell-depleted T cells, or PBMCs.

Germline CDR1 is MNHEY and CDR2 is SVGEGT. The J segment lost 2 bases and the V segment lost 3 bases, leaving 13 bases of the junction unmatched. The CDR3 has 18 amino acids. Per the original data handling: Scientists estimated how many nucleated cells there were by amplifying reference gene primers. The assay was immunoSEQ multiplex PCR, and TCRdb's table has in-frame clones only and misses some. V and J calls and clone size are given by that table; D and trimming were obtained from the DNA. The repertoire holds about 42,000 clones, with around four fifths as singletons. Sample: peripheral blood. This receptor was obtained from a man aged 45-65 years with active COVID-19. The chain employs TRBV6-2 or TRBV6-3 and TRBJ2-7, with 10 bases that match TRBD2. This CDR3 is CASSYPASGGLGPYEQYF. CDR3 bases: TGTGCCAGCAGTTATCCGGCTAGCGGGGGCCTAGGGCCCTACGAGCAGTACTTC.